This T cell receptor (beta chain) was captured by sequencing in a study of cytomegalovirus exposure and HLA in healthy donors. Findings and caveats of the study: Cytomegalovirus status, reportedly, was diagnosed with high specificity and sensitivity by the classifier.

Germline CDR1 SGHVS, CDR2 FNYEAQ. V was clipped by 1 base and J by 4 bases; unmatched bases: 20. The CDR3 is 21 amino acids. The study ran its PCR with 60 Vbeta and 13 Jbeta primers. Authors' processing steps: A later analysis counted approximately 80 million unique TCR beta chains, 9.5 million to 12 million shared. Clones were read by immunoSEQ multiplex PCR, and TCRdb kept only the in-frame ones, dropping some. V, J and clone size are taken as reported in that table, and D and trimming were inferred from the DNA itself. Here the sample spans some 140,000 clones, 60% to 85% being singletons. Notes on this clone: Its antigen remains unidentified.

Each donor was nominally healthy when sampled (though unrecorded immune exposures were likely). This TCR came from a male donor in good health and CMV-seropositive. The material sequenced was PBMCs. V gene TRBV7-6 combines with J gene TRBJ2-2, with 8 positions matching TRBD2. The CDR3 sequence is CASSLGASGRIGHGGTGELFF. CDR3 DNA: TGTGCCAGCAGCTTAGGAGCTAGCGGGCGGATAGGCCATGGGGGCACCGGGGAGCTGTTTTTT.